Included here is one T cell receptor (beta chain) sequence, with context. In its sample, this clone was seen once. This clone's antigen is unknown. Base-call qualities are not available, and no considerably larger clone is one nucleotide away. Samples from volunteer blood donors who had recovered from COVID-19 were contributed by a second Seattle source. The collaborating institutions used their own protocols to collect whole blood in K2EDTA tubes. For TCRbeta analysis, collaborators shipped samples as frozen whole blood, isolated PBMCs, or DNA extracted from either of those sample types. The immunoSEQ Assay, a bias-controlled multiplex PCR, was used to amplify TCRbeta CDR3 regions from genomic DNA. In the original analysis: Within the assay, amplification of reference gene primers was used to estimate how many nucleated cells each sample contained. To quantify the absolute abundance of each unique TCRbeta CDR3 rearrangement, sequence reads were collapsed and filtered. For each sample, productive Simpson clonality was calculated by taking the square root of Simpson's diversity index across productive rearrangements. TCRdb limited this immuneACCESS table to in-frame rearrangements with V and J called. A share of clones is missing; checked studies link under half to unresolved V genes, and the rest is unexplained. The DNA gave D and trimming, while V, J and clone size come from that table. This sample is represented by under 250,000 clones; approximately 88% of them were singletons. About 6.3% of the sample goes to the ten largest clones.

The source of the sample is a study of blood T cell repertoires in COVID-19 (dated by TCRdb to about 2020). Concerning the study at large: The collaborator samples originated in the United States, Italy and Spain and spanned the acute and convalescent phases of COVID-19. Samples were obtained from the ongoing ImmuneRACE study (first 160 participants) and from about 1,300 subjects provided by 6 global collaborators. The repertoires were released in a freely available public database intended as a resource for research on the immune response to SARS-CoV-2. HLA class I and class II types, where available, came from metadata supplied by the sample provider rather than from assay-based typing. The prospective study material was composed of cDNA or gDNA derived from T cells, B-cell-depleted T cells, or PBMCs. Subjects who had been exposed to COVID-19, were actively infected with it, or had recovered from it provided the deeply sampled blood TCRbeta repertoires that made up the dataset. The sample metadata nearly always contained a de-identified subject ID, COVID-19 status, age in years and sex.

Beyond this particular receptor, the publication reports: How much clinical and demographic metadata was included differed by source and by participant, and the metadata was provided uncurated.

Sequencing was performed on peripheral blood. This TCR came from a man in his 60s who had recovered from COVID-19.

The CDR3 protein sequence reads: CASSQRDSGSYEQFF. The sequence in DNA is TGTGCCAGCAGCCAGAGGGATAGCGGGAGCTATGAGCAGTTCTTC. The chain employs TRBV14 and TRBJ2-1, with 9 bases aligning to TRBD2. In the germline V gene, CDR1 corresponds to SGHDN and CDR2 to FVKESK. From the cysteine up to the phenylalanine, the CDR3 has a length of 15 residues. The retained sequence is limited to the CDR3, 45 bases, with the frame set at the first base. Trimming takes 3 bases off V and 8 bases off J; junction bases not matched to a gene: 8.